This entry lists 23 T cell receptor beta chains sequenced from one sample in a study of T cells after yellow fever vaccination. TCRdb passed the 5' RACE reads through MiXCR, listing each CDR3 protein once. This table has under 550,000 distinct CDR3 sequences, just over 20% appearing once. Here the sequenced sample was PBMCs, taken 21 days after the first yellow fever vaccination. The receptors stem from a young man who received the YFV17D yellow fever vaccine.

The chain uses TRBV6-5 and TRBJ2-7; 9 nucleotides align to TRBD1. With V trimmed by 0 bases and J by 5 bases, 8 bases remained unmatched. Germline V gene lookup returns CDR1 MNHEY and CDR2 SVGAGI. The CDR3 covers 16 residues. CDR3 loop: CASSYSTGTGPHEQYF. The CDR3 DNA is TGTGCCAGCAGTTACTCCACCGGGACAGGGCCCCACGAGCAGTACTTC.

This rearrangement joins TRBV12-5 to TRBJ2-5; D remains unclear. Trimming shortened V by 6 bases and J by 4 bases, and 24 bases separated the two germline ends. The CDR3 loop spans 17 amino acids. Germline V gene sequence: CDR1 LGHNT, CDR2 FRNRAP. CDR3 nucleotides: TGTGCTAGTGGCCCCTGGTTTAGCTCCCCCGTGGCAGAGACCCAGTACTTC. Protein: CASGPWFSSPVAETQYF.

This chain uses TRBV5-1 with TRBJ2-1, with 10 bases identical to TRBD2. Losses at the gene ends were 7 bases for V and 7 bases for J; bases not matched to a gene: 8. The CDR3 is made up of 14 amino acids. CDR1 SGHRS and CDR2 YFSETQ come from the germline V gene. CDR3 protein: CASRQRGGWNEQFF. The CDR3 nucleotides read TGCGCCAGCCGTCAGCGGGGGGGCTGGAATGAGCAGTTCTTC. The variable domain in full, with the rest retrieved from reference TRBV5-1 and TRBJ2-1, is KAGVTQTPRYLIKTRGQQVTLSCSPISGHRSVSWYQQTPGQGLQFLFEYFSETQRNKGNFPGRFSGRQFSNSRSEMNVSTLELGDSALYLCASRQRGGWNEQFFGPGTRLTVL.

The CDR3 loop is CASSQNRAREQYV. Here the CDR3 DNA reads TGCGCCAGCAGCCAGAACAGGGCGAGAGAGCAGTACGTC. This chain uses TRBV4-1 with TRBJ2-7; D is perhaps TRBD1 (6 bases). Germline values: CDR1 MGHRA, CDR2 YSYEKL. The CDR3 has 13 residues. V lost 3 bases to trimming and J lost 7 bases, with 13 bases between them.

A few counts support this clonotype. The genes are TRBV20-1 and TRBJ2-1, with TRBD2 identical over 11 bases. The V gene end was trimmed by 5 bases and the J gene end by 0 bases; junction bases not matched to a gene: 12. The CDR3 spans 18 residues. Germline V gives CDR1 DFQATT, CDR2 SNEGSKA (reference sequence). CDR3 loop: CSAESSGGRRSSYNEQFF. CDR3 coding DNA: TGCAGTGCTGAATCTAGCGGGGGGCGACGGAGCTCCTACAATGAGCAGTTCTTC.

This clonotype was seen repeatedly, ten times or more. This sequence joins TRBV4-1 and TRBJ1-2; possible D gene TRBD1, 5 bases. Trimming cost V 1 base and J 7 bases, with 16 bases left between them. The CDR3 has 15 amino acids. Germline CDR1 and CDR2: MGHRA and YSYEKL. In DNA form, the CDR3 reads TGCGCCAGCAGCCAAGTCATTCCGGGGGACGGTGGCTACACCTTC. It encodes CASSQVIPGDGGYTF.

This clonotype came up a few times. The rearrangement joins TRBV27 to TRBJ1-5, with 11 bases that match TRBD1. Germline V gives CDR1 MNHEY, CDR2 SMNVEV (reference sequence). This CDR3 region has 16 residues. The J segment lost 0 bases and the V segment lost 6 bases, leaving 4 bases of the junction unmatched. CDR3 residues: CASRGTGGISNQPQHF. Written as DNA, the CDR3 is TGTGCCAGCAGGGGGACAGGGGGAATTAGCAATCAGCCCCAGCATTTT.

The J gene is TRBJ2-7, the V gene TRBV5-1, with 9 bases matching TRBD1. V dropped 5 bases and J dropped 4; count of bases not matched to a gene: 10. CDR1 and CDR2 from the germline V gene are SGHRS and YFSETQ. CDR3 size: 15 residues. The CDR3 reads CASRGGRTGEYEQYF. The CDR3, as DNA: TGCGCCAGCAGGGGGGGGAGGACAGGGGAATACGAGCAGTACTTC.

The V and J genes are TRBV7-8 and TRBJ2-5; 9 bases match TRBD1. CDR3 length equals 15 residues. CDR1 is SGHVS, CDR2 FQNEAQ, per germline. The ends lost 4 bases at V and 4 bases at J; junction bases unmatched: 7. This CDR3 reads CASSSRDRASETQYF. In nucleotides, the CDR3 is TGTGCCAGCAGCTCTCGGGACAGGGCCTCAGAGACCCAGTACTTC.

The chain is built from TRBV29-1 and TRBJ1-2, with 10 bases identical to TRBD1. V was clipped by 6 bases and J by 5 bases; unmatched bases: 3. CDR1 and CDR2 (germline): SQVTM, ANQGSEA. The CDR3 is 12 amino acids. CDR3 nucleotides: TGCAGCGTGCGGACAGGGGGGTATGGCTACACCTTC. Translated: CSVRTGGYGYTF. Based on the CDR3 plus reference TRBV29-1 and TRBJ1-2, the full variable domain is SAVISQKPSRDICQRGTSLTIQCQVDSQVTMMFWYRQQPGQSLTLIATANQGSEATYESGFVIDKFPISRPNLTFSTLTVSNMSPEDSSIYLCSVRTGGYGYTFGSGTRLTVV.

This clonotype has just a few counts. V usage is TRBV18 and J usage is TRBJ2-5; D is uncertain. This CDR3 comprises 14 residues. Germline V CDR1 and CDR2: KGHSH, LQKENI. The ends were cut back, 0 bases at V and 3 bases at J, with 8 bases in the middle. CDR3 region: CASSPPPLEETQYF. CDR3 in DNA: TGTGCCAGCTCACCACCTCCCCTAGAAGAGACCCAGTACTTC.

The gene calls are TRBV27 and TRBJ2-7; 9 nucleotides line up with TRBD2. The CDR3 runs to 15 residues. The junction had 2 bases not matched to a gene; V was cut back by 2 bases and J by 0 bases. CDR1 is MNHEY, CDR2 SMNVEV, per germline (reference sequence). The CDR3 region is CASSLDSGGSYEQYF. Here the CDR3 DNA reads TGTGCCAGCAGTTTAGATAGCGGGGGCTCCTACGAGCAGTACTTC.

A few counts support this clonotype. CDR3 DNA sequence: TGTGCCAGCAGCTTAAATAGGGGAGTTGAGACCCAGTACTTC. Protein: CASSLNRGVETQYF. V is TRBV7-2 and J is TRBJ2-5; D possibly matches TRBD1 or TRBD2 (5 bases each). CDR3 size: 14 residues. The V gene's germline CDR1 is SGHTA and CDR2 FQGNSA. V lost 2 bases to trimming and J lost 5 bases, with 12 bases between them.

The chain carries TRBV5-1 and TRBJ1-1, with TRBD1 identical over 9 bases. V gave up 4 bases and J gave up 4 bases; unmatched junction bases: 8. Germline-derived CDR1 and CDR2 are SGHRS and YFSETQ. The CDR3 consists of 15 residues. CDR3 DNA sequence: TGCGCCAGCAGCCTGATACAGGGGGCCGGCACTGAAGCTTTCTTT. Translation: CASSLIQGAGTEAFF.

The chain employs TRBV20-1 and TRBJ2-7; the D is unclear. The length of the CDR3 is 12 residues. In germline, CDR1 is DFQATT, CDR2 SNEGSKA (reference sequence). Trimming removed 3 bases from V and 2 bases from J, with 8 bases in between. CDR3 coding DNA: TGCAGTGCTAGGTATAGGGCCTACGAGCAGTACTTC. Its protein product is CSARYRAYEQYF.

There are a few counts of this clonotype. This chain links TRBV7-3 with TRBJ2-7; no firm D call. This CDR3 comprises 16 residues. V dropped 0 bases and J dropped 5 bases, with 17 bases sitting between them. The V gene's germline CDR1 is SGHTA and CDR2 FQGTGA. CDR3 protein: CASSLTGPSLLDEQYV. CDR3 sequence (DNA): TGTGCCAGCAGCTTAACAGGCCCCTCATTACTGGACGAGCAGTACGTC.

The CDR3 nucleotides read TGTGCCAGCAGCCAAGAGGGGGGGGCGGGTACCTTCACAGATACGCAGTATTTT. Protein: CASSQEGGAGTFTDTQYF. This chain uses TRBV4-2 with TRBJ2-3; D perhaps matches TRBD2 (7 bases). The germline gives CDR1 LGHNA, CDR2 YNFKEQ. V dropped 0 bases and J dropped 2 bases, with 18 bases sitting between them. CDR3 length: 18 amino acids.

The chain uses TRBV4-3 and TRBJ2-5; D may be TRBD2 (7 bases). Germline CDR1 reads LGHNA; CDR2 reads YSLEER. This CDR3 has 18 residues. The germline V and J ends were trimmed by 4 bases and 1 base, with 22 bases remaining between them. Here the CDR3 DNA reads TGCGCCAGCAGCCGCCACAAGACGGTGCGGGGGCCCCAAGAGACCCAGTACTTC. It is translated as CASSRHKTVRGPQETQYF.

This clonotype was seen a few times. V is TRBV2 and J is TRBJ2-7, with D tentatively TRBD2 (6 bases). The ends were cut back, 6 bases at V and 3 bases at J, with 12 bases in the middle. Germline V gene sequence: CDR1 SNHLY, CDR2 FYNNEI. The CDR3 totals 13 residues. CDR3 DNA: TGTGCCAGCAGCGGGTGGACTAACTACGAGCAGTACTTC. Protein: CASSGWTNYEQYF.

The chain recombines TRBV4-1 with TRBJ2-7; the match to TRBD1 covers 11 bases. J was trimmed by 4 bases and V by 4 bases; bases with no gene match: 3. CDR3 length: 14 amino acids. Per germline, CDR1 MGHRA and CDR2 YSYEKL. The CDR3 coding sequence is TGCGCCAGCAGCCCGGACAGGGGGCGTTACGAGCAGTACTTC. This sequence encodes CASSPDRGRYEQYF.

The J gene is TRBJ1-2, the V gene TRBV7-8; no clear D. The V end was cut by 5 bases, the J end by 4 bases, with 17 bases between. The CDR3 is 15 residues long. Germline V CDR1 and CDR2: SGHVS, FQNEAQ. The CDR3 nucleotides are TGTGCCAGCAGCCGAAGCCATCCTCCGGGCTATGGCTACACCTTC. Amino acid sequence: CASSRSHPPGYGYTF.

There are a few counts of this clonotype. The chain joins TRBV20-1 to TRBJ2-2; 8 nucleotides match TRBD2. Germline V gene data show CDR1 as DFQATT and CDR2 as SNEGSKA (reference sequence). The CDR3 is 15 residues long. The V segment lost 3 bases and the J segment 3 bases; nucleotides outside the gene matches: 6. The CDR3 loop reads CSARVSGADTGELFF. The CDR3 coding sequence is TGCAGTGCTAGGGTTAGCGGGGCCGACACCGGGGAGCTGTTTTTT.

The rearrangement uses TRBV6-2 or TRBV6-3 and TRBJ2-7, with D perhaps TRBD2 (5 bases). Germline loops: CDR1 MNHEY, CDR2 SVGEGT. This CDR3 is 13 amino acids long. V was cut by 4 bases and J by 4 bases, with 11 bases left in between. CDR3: CASSWARGYEQYV. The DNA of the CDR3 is TGTGCCAGCAGTTGGGCCCGAGGGTACGAGCAGTACGTC.